This T cell receptor (beta chain) was recorded in a study of patients and donors after allogeneic stem cell transplantation (dated by TCRdb to the early 2020s). Of note for this clonotype: What antigen it recognizes has not been identified. One base away there is no much larger clone; base qualities are not given.

The library came from RT-PCR. The sequencing machine was a NextSeq 550. The raw public data were reprocessed by TCRdb itself: fastp quality trimming at Q25, MiXCR clonotype calling, in-frame beta chains only. When rows share a CDR3 protein, they turn into one entry using the most common DNA and genes. The sample table shows about 31,000 distinct CDR3 sequences, and approximately 6.2% are seen once. About 35% of the sample is taken by the ten largest. The cysteine opens and the phenylalanine closes a CDR3 of 17 amino acids. Just CDR3 DNA is preserved here, 51 bases in frame from base 1. V and J lose 4 bases and 5 bases, and a span of 19 bases separates them. For CDR1 and CDR2, the germline V gene lists KGHDR and SFDVKD.

The chain is encoded by TRBV24-1 joined to TRBJ2-2; the D gene cannot be resolved reliably. The TCR originated in a human donor who was either an allogeneic HSCT recipient or a stem cell or donor lymphocyte infusion donor (not recorded which). It is not recorded whose cells these are; they may come from a transplant donor. Sequenced input: blood, either unsorted or a sorted T cell fraction (not recorded which). The DNA reads TGTGCCACCAGTGAATCGGGCGGAGTGAAAGGGACCGGGGAGCTGTTTTTT. Protein translation: CATSESGGVKGTGELFF.